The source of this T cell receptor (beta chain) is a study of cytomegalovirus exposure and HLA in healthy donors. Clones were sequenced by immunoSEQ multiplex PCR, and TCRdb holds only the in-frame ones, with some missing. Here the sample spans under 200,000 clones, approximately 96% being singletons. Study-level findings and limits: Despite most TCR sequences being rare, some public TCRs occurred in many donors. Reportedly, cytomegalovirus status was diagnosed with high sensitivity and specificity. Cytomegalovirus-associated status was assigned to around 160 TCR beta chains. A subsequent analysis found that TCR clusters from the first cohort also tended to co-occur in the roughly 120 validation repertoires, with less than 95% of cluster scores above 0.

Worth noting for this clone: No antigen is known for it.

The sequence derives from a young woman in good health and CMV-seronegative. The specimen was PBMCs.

The CDR3 sequence: CAWSAGQKTGNTIYF. CDR3 in DNA: TGTGCCTGGAGTGCAGGACAGAAGACTGGAAACACCATATATTTT. V is TRBV30 and J is TRBJ1-3, with D possibly being TRBD1 (6 bases). The CDR3 consists of 15 residues. CDR1 GTSNPN and CDR2 SVGIG come from the germline V gene (reference sequence). Trimming took off 1 base at V and 2 bases at J, with 12 bases between the two ends.